This passage covers 2 T cell receptor beta chains from one sample sequenced in a study of spatial heterogeneity in lung cancer. Using its own MiXCR run on the 5' RACE reads, TCRdb lists one record per CDR3 protein. The sample has some 43,000 distinct CDR3 sequences; more than 9% are singletons. Time point defined: blood at routine non-recurrence follow-up after resection. The source material was PBMCs, sampled at follow-up. These receptors came from a female donor with early-stage non-small cell lung cancer.

DNA for the CDR3: TGTGCCAGCAGCTCGGGGACAGGGTTTACAACTGAAGCTTTCTTT. Encoded protein: CASSSGTGFTTEAFF. This sequence joins TRBV7-3 and TRBJ1-1, with 9 bases lining up with TRBD1. The length of the CDR3 is 15 residues. The ends lost 4 bases at V and 5 bases at J; junction bases unmatched: 8. Germline CDR1 and CDR2: SGHTA and FQGTGA.

Many counts were recorded for this clonotype. The chain links TRBV19 to TRBJ2-3; D uncertain. Germline V lookup: CDR1 LNHDA, CDR2 SQIVND (reference sequence). CDR3 length: 14 residues. Trimming stripped 8 bases from V and 2 bases from J, with 14 bases between. The CDR3, as DNA: TGTGCCAGTGCCCCAATCAGGTTCACAGATACGCAGTATTTT. Its protein is CASAPIRFTDTQYF.